A selection of T cell receptor beta chains follows, all from one sample in a study of T cell responses to AZD1222 COVID-19 vaccine. The table came from immunoSEQ multiplex PCR; TCRdb's copy has only in-frame clones and leaves some out. Counted here are over 140,000 clones, 80% to 95% occurring once; the ten biggest clones make up 3% to 4.5%. The sample in question was peripheral blood, obtained 28 days after the second AZD1222 dose. Source of these receptors: an adult who received the AZD1222 COVID-19 vaccine. CDR3s include the opening cysteine and the closing phenylalanine or tryptophan. Each record gives: D gene, V gene, J gene, clone size, CDR3 DNA, CDR3 protein. The D gene is left open where the match is weak. Some rows mark clone size as missing; the rest say once, few, many or name a class of expanded clone.

TRBD1,TRBV18,TRBJ1-1,-,TGTGCCAGCTCATCGACGGCCGGGACAGCGAACACTGAAGCTTTCTTT,CASSSTAGTANTEAFF
TRBD1,TRBV28,TRBJ1-5,-,TGTGCCAGCAGTTTATATGGGCAGGGGGCCGCTAATCAGCCCCAGCATTTT,CASSLYGQGAANQPQHF
TRBD1,TRBV29-1,TRBJ2-2,once,TGCAGCGTGAGGTTTCTCGGACAGGGGATAAGTGCCGGGGAGCTGTTTTTT,CSVRFLGQGISAGELFF
TRBD1,TRBV7-9,TRBJ2-7,-,TGTGCCAGCAGCTTAGGAGATCTTCTCACAGGGGGCTGGTACGAGCAGTACTTC,CASSLGDLLTGGWYEQYF
TRBD1,TRBV5-1,TRBJ2-7,-,TGCGCCAGCAGCTTGGGACAGGGTCCCTACGAGCAGTACTTC,CASSLGQGPYEQYF
-,TRBV7-9,TRBJ1-4,few,TGTGCCAGCAGCTTATCGGGCCCAGGGACTAATGAAAAACTGTTTTTT,CASSLSGPGTNEKLFF
TRBD1,TRBV6-5,TRBJ1-6,-,TGTGCCAGCAGAGGGACAGGCCATAATTCACCCCTCCACTTT,CASRGTGHNSPLHF
-,TRBV27,TRBJ1-1,-,TGTGCCAGCAGCTACACAGAATTTGATGAAGCTTTCTTT,CASSYTEFDEAFF
-,TRBV20-1,TRBJ2-3,once,TGCAGTGCTAGAGTTACAGATACGCAGTATTTT,CSARVTDTQYF
-,TRBV21-1,TRBJ1-2,-,TGTGCCAGCCAGGGACAGGGGGCGACGGCCAACTATGGCTACACCTTC,CASQGQGATANYGYTF
-,TRBV27,TRBJ1-1,-,TGTGCCAGCAGTTTATATCGGGGAAGTAGGACTGAAGCTTTCTTT,CASSLYRGSRTEAFF
-,TRBV28,TRBJ1-1,once,TGTGCCAGCAGTCAGCCCCGAAGGGGCGGTGAAGCTTTCTTT,CASSQPRRGGEAFF
TRBD1,TRBV19,TRBJ1-5,-,TGTGCCAGCCGGGACAGGGGCAATCAGCCCCAGCATTTT,CASRDRGNQPQHF
-,TRBV21-1,TRBJ2-5,-,TGTGCCAGCAGCATGGGGGATGAGACCCAGTACTTC,CASSMGDETQYF
TRBD2,TRBV5-1,TRBJ2-1,-,TGCGCCAGCAGCTGGTTACTAGCGGGAGGCTACAATGAGCAGTTCTTC,CASSWLLAGGYNEQFF
-,TRBV7-2,TRBJ1-6,-,TGTGCCAGCAGCTCCAACTCACCCCTCCACTTT,CASSSNSPLHF
-,TRBV19,TRBJ1-1,-,TGTGCCAGTAGCTCGGTGAACACTGAAGCTTTCTTT,CASSSVNTEAFF
-,TRBV6-2/TRBV6-3,TRBJ2-1,-,TGTGCCAGCAGCAACCGGGACGAACGGTACAATGAGCAGTTCTTC,CASSNRDERYNEQFF
TRBD1,TRBV3-1/TRBV3-2,TRBJ1-1,-,TGTGCCAGCAGCCAAGCGACAGGGCCCACTGAAGCTTTCTTT,CASSQATGPTEAFF